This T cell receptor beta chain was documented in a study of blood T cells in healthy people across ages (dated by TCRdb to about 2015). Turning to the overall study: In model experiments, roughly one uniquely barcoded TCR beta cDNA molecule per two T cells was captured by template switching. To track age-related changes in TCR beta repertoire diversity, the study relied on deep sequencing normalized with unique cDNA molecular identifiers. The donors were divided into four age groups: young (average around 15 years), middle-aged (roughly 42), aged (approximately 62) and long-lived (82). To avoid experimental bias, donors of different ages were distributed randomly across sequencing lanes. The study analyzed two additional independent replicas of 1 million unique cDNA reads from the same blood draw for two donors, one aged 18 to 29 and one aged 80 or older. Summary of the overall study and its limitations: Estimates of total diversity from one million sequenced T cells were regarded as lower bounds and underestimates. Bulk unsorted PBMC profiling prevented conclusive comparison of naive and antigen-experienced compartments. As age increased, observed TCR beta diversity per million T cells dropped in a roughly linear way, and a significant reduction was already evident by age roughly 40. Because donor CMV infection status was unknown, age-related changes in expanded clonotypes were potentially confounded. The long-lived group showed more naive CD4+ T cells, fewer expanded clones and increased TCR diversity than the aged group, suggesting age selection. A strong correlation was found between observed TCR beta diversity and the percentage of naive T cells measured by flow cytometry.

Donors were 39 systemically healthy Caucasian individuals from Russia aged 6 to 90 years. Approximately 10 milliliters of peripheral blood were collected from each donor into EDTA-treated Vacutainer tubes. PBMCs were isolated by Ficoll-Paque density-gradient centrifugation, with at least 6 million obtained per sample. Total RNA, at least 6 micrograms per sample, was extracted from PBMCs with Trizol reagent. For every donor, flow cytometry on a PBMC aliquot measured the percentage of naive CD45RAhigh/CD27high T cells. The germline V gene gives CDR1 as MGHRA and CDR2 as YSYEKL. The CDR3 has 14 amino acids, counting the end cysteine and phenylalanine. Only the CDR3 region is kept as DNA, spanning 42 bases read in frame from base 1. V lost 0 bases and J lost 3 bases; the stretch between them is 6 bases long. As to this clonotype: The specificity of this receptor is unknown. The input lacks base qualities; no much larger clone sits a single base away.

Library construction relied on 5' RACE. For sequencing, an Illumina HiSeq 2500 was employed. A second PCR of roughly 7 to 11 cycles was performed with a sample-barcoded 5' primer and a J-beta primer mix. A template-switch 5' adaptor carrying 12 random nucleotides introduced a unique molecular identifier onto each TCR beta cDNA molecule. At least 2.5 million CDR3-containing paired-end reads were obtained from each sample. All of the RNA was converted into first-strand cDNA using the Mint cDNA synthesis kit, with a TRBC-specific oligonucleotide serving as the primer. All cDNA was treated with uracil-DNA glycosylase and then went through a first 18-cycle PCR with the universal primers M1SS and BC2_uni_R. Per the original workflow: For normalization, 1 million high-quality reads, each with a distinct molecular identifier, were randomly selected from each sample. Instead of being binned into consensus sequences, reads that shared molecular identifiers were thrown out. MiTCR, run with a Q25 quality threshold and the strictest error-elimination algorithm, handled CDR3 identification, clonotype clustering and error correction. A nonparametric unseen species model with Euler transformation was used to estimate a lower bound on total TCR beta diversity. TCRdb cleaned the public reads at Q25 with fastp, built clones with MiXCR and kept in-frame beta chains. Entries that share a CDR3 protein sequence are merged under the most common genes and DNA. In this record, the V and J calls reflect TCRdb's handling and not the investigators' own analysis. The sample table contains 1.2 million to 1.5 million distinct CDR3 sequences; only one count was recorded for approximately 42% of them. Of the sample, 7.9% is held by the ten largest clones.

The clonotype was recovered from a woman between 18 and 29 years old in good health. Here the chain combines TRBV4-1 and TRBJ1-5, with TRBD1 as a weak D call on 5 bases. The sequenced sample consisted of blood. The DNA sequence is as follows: TGCGCCAGCAGCCAAGAACAGGACAATCAGCCCCAGCATTTT. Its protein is CASSQEQDNQPQHF.